This T cell receptor beta chain was obtained from a study of blood T cell repertoires in COVID-19. About the study: PBMCs, B-cell-depleted T cells, or T cells were the source of the cDNA or gDNA that made up the material.

Two negative PCRs, clearance, or symptom resolution were required of recovered Cohort 3 donors. As processed by the authors: Counts of nucleated cells, estimated from reference gene primer amplification, were obtained. Sequencing used immunoSEQ multiplex PCR; TCRdb keeps in-frame clones, though not all of them. V and J calls plus clone size are reproduced from that table; the DNA served to infer D and trimming. The repertoire has more than 250,000 clones, about 89% of them found once; the top ten carry roughly 5.2%. Trimming shortened V by 4 bases and J by 9 bases, and 13 bases separated the two germline ends. The germline gives CDR1 SNHLY, CDR2 FYNNEI. The CDR3 consists of 13 residues.

J is TRBJ2-1 and V is TRBV2; tentatively, D is TRBD2 (5 bases). This receptor was obtained from a woman in her twenties or thirties who had recovered from COVID-19. Sequences were obtained from PBMCs or T cells enriched from blood (not recorded which). The CDR3 loop reads CASSVGLAREQFF. CDR3 in DNA: TGTGCCAGCAGTGTAGGCCTAGCTCGTGAGCAGTTCTTC.